The 3 T cell receptor beta chains reported below all come from one sample, sequenced in a study of beta chain features in type 1 diabetes. Study-wide findings and caveats: In all four CD4+ subsets, TCRB CDR3 length was significantly, moderately reduced in type 1 diabetes.

The antigens these receptors bind are not known. All of the isolated RNA was reverse transcribed, so expressed TCRB transcripts were sequenced. Profiling relied on immunoSEQ multiplex PCR, and the TCRdb table lists in-frame clones only, not all of them. The table shows about 180,000 clones, with less than 10% occurring only once. Sequencing used central memory CD4+ T cells from blood. The receptors derive from a man aged 18 to 30 with type 1 diabetes.

The table lists this clone with many counts. The chain recombines TRBV13 with TRBJ2-7; TRBD1 matches at 7 bases. The CDR3 spans 14 residues. CDR1 is PRHDT, CDR2 FYEKMQ, per germline (reference sequence). V lost 4 bases, J lost 2 bases, and 5 bases stayed unmatched. The CDR3 DNA follows: TGTGCCAGCAGCTCAAGACAGGGTACCTACGAGCAGTACTTC. Translated: CASSSRQGTYEQYF.

The chain joins TRBV27 to TRBJ2-3; TRBD2 agrees at 8 bases. The CDR3 sequence is 15 residues long. Per the germline V gene, CDR1 is MNHEY and CDR2 is SMNVEV (reference sequence). Trimming removed 5 bases from V and 0 bases from J; junction bases left unmatched: 4. The DNA for the CDR3 is TGTGCCAGCAGTCGTAGCGGGACGAGCACAGATACGCAGTATTTT. Its translation is CASSRSGTSTDTQYF.

This clone showed up just a few times. The chain employs TRBV23-1 and TRBJ2-1; 15 nucleotides align to TRBD2. TRBV23-1 belongs to the ORF category, with a function that is uncertain. V was pared by 0 bases and J by 9 bases, with 6 bases of the junction left unmatched. The CDR3 totals 17 residues. The CDR3 coding sequence is TGCGCCAGCAGTCAATCGGGACTAGCGGGGGGTCTCGGTGAGCAGTTCTTC. It specifies CASSQSGLAGGLGEQFF.